Listed below are T cell receptor beta chains from one sample, sequenced in a study of tumor and adjacent non-tumor tissue in lung cancer. Each CDR3 protein gets one entry after TCRdb re-called the multiplex PCR reads with MiXCR. This table holds about 110,000 distinct CDR3 sequences, 84% found once. What was sequenced was lung tumor tissue. Receptors were obtained from a man between 65 and 85 years old with non-small cell lung cancer. Each CDR3 is given with its conserved first and last residue. Each record gives: J gene, D gene, V gene, clone size, CDR3 DNA, CDR3 protein. D genes are given only for firm matches. Clone size, where shown, is once, few, many, or a class for clones that have expanded.

j_call: TRBJ1-2
d_call: -
v_call: TRBV10-3
clone_size: many
cdr3_nt: TGTGCCATCAGTGAGTCGCCCAACTATGGCTACACCTTC
cdr3_aa: CAISESPNYGYTF

j_call: TRBJ2-3
d_call: -
v_call: TRBV5-4
clone_size: -
cdr3_nt: TGTGCCAGCAGTTTACAGGTTCCAGATACGCAATATTTT
cdr3_aa: CASSLQVPDTQYF

j_call: TRBJ2-7
d_call: -
v_call: TRBV6-5
clone_size: -
cdr3_nt: TGCGCCAGCAGTTACTCTGAGCTAGTGGGACCCCCAGGGTCCGAGCAGTACTTC
cdr3_aa: CASSYSELVGPPGSEQYF

j_call: TRBJ2-5
d_call: -
v_call: TRBV11-3
clone_size: -
cdr3_nt: TGTGTCACCAACCCCACCGGGATATTATCGAGTGAGACCCAGTACTTC
cdr3_aa: CVTNPTGILSSETQYF

j_call: TRBJ2-2
d_call: -
v_call: TRBV11-2
clone_size: -
cdr3_nt: TGTACCAGTATCTCCCCATGCTACACCGGGGAGCTGTTTTTT
cdr3_aa: CTSISPCYTGELFF

j_call: TRBJ2-1
d_call: -
v_call: TRBV7-9
clone_size: once
cdr3_nt: TGTGCCAGCAACCCCTCCGGGTGCGGAAAGAATGAGCAGATCTTC
cdr3_aa: CASNPSGCGKNEQIF

j_call: TRBJ2-1
d_call: -
v_call: TRBV6-6
clone_size: -
cdr3_nt: TGTGCCAGCAGCCCCCAGTTGAATTACAATGAGCAGTTCTTC
cdr3_aa: CASSPQLNYNEQFF

j_call: TRBJ2-1
d_call: TRBD2
v_call: TRBV10-3
clone_size: -
cdr3_nt: TGTGCCATCAGTTCCAATTCATCGCGGGGGGGAACCTACAAAGAGCAGTTCTTC
cdr3_aa: CAISSNSSRGGTYKEQFF

j_call: TRBJ2-1
d_call: TRBD1
v_call: TRBV11-1
clone_size: -
cdr3_nt: TGTCCCAGCAGCCCCCGACCGGGACAGGGGCCACATGAGCAGTTTTTC
cdr3_aa: CPSSPRPGQGPHEQFF

j_call: TRBJ1-1
d_call: -
v_call: TRBV11-3
clone_size: -
cdr3_nt: TGTACCAGCAGCTTAGGTATAAGTATGGCATTCTTT
cdr3_aa: CTSSLGISMAFF

j_call: TRBJ2-3
d_call: -
v_call: TRBV6-5
clone_size: -
cdr3_nt: TGTGCCAGCAGTTACTCGATGGGGTCGGGAACAGATACTCAGTATTTT
cdr3_aa: CASSYSMGSGTDTQYF

j_call: TRBJ2-1
d_call: TRBD2
v_call: TRBV12-3/TRBV12-4
clone_size: -
cdr3_nt: TGTGCCAGCAGTTTAGTACTAGCGAACAATGAGCAGTTCTTC
cdr3_aa: CASSLVLANNEQFF

j_call: TRBJ1-5
d_call: -
v_call: TRBV10-3
clone_size: -
cdr3_nt: TGTACCATCAGTGAACAGGGCGGCAATCAGCCCCAACATTTT
cdr3_aa: CTISEQGGNQPQHF

j_call: TRBJ1-6
d_call: -
v_call: TRBV12-3/TRBV12-4
clone_size: many
cdr3_nt: TGTGCCAGCAGTTTGGGCTCAGGGAATTCACCCCTCCACTTT
cdr3_aa: CASSLGSGNSPLHF

j_call: TRBJ1-5
d_call: -
v_call: TRBV4-1
clone_size: once
cdr3_nt: TGCGCCATCGTCAAGTATCTGACGGGGGATAGCAATCAGCCCCAGCATTTT
cdr3_aa: CAIVKYLTGDSNQPQHF

j_call: TRBJ2-1
d_call: -
v_call: TRBV11-2
clone_size: -
cdr3_nt: TGTGCCAGCAGCTTACATGTGCGGGACTGGGCATCCTACATTGAGCACTTCTTC
cdr3_aa: CASSLHVRDWASYIEHFF

j_call: TRBJ1-1
d_call: -
v_call: TRBV11-2
clone_size: -
cdr3_nt: TGTGCCAGCAGCTTCGCCAATTCGAGGAACACTAATGCTTTCTTT
cdr3_aa: CASSFANSRNTNAFF

j_call: TRBJ2-3
d_call: -
v_call: TRBV10-1
clone_size: -
cdr3_nt: TGCGCCAGTAGTGAGTCGAAACAGGCCGCTGATACGAAGTATTTT
cdr3_aa: CASSESKQAADTKYF

j_call: TRBJ1-6
d_call: TRBD1
v_call: TRBV6-5
clone_size: many
cdr3_nt: TGTGCCAGCAGTTACACGGACAGGGTAACACCCCTCCACTTT
cdr3_aa: CASSYTDRVTPLHF

j_call: TRBJ2-5
d_call: -
v_call: TRBV5-5
clone_size: -
cdr3_nt: TGTGTCAGCAACGTGGTCAGTCCGGAGACCCAGTACTTC
cdr3_aa: CVSNVVSPETQYF

j_call: TRBJ1-2
d_call: TRBD1
v_call: TRBV28
clone_size: many
cdr3_nt: TGTGCCAGCATGTCGCAGGGGGGCTATGGCTACACCTTC
cdr3_aa: CASMSQGGYGYTF

j_call: TRBJ2-7
d_call: -
v_call: TRBV4-1
clone_size: -
cdr3_nt: TGCGCCAACATCCAAGGAGGGGGTTCTGAAGAGCAGTACTTC
cdr3_aa: CANIQGGGSEEQYF

j_call: TRBJ1-6
d_call: -
v_call: TRBV7-9
clone_size: -
cdr3_nt: TGTGCCAGCAGCTTCGGGAGCTATGCACCCATCCACTTT
cdr3_aa: CASSFGSYAPIHF

j_call: TRBJ1-2
d_call: -
v_call: TRBV10-3
clone_size: -
cdr3_nt: TGTGCCACCCAGGGCGGGTTTTCAGGGGCAAACTATGGCTACACCTTC
cdr3_aa: CATQGGFSGANYGYTF

j_call: TRBJ1-4
d_call: -
v_call: TRBV5-4
clone_size: -
cdr3_nt: TGTGCCAGCAGCGCCAGGGCATTCACTAATGAAAAACTGTTTTTT
cdr3_aa: CASSARAFTNEKLFF

j_call: TRBJ2-4
d_call: -
v_call: TRBV6-6
clone_size: -
cdr3_nt: TGTGCCAGCAGTGACGAGCAGGAGTTCGCCAAAAACAATCACTACTTC
cdr3_aa: CASSDEQEFAKNNHYF

j_call: TRBJ2-7
d_call: -
v_call: TRBV4-3
clone_size: -
cdr3_nt: TGCGCCAGCTGCCAAGATCAGATGGAATACTACGAGCTGTACTTC
cdr3_aa: CASCQDQMEYYELYF

j_call: TRBJ1-6
d_call: -
v_call: TRBV11-2
clone_size: -
cdr3_nt: TGTGCCAGCAGTCAGAGAGTGGTGTATTCACCCCTCCACTTT
cdr3_aa: CASSQRVVYSPLHF

j_call: TRBJ2-7
d_call: -
v_call: TRBV6-5
clone_size: -
cdr3_nt: TGTGCCGTCGGAAGGAGACTAGGAGGTCCTTACGAGCGGTACTTC
cdr3_aa: CAVGRRLGGPYERYF

j_call: TRBJ2-7
d_call: -
v_call: TRBV2
clone_size: -
cdr3_nt: TGTGCCAGCAGTGATAGTGTCTTTTTCTACGAGCAGTACTTC
cdr3_aa: CASSDSVFFYEQYF

j_call: TRBJ1-3
d_call: -
v_call: TRBV28
clone_size: -
cdr3_nt: TGTGCCAGCAGTTTCAGAACACGAAACAGCATATGTTTT
cdr3_aa: CASSFRTRNSICF

j_call: TRBJ2-7
d_call: -
v_call: TRBV11-3
clone_size: -
cdr3_nt: TGTGCCACTGGCTCAATGACAGGAGCCTACGAGCAGTACTTC
cdr3_aa: CATGSMTGAYEQYF

j_call: TRBJ2-7
d_call: -
v_call: TRBV11-1
clone_size: -
cdr3_nt: TGTGCCAGCAGCTTAGTTCGATTGGGGGACGATCAATACTTC
cdr3_aa: CASSLVRLGDDQYF

j_call: TRBJ2-5
d_call: -
v_call: TRBV29-1
clone_size: -
cdr3_nt: TGCAGCGTGGCCGACAGGTACCAAGGGGCCCAGTACTTC
cdr3_aa: CSVADRYQGAQYF

j_call: TRBJ1-2
d_call: -
v_call: TRBV7-9
clone_size: -
cdr3_nt: TGTGCCAACAGCTTAGATGCGCCTTCACCCTATGGGTACACCTTC
cdr3_aa: CANSLDAPSPYGYTF

j_call: TRBJ2-4
d_call: TRBD2
v_call: TRBV11-3
clone_size: -
cdr3_nt: TGTGGCAGCACCCCGGGAGGGGATGGCAAGAACATTCAGTACTTC
cdr3_aa: CGSTPGGDGKNIQYF

j_call: TRBJ1-1
d_call: -
v_call: TRBV29-1
clone_size: -
cdr3_nt: TGCAGCGTCGTGGCGGAGAATCCTGAAGCTTTCTTT
cdr3_aa: CSVVAENPEAFF

j_call: TRBJ1-1
d_call: -
v_call: TRBV12-3/TRBV12-4
clone_size: -
cdr3_nt: TGTGCCAGCAGTTTAGTCCGAAACACTGAAGGTTTCTTT
cdr3_aa: CASSLVRNTEGFF

j_call: TRBJ1-2
d_call: -
v_call: TRBV6-5
clone_size: -
cdr3_nt: TGTGCCAGCAGTTACCGGGGTAGTCGTAATTATGGCTATACCTTC
cdr3_aa: CASSYRGSRNYGYTF

j_call: TRBJ1-2
d_call: -
v_call: TRBV11-1
clone_size: -
cdr3_nt: TGTGCCAGCAGCTTGTACAGTTATGGCTACACTTTC
cdr3_aa: CASSLYSYGYTF

j_call: TRBJ1-6
d_call: TRBD1
v_call: TRBV5-4
clone_size: -
cdr3_nt: TGTACGAGCAGTATGACAGGGGATAGTAATTCACCCCTCCACTTT
cdr3_aa: CTSSMTGDSNSPLHF

j_call: TRBJ2-7
d_call: TRBD1
v_call: TRBV7-8
clone_size: few
cdr3_nt: TGTGCCAGCAGCTCCAGTCGGCAAGGGGGCTCCTACGAACAGTACTTC
cdr3_aa: CASSSSRQGGSYEQYF

j_call: TRBJ2-7
d_call: TRBD1
v_call: TRBV6-1
clone_size: -
cdr3_nt: TGTGCCAACGGTGATCTCGGGACAGTGACCTACGAGCAGTACTTC
cdr3_aa: CANGDLGTVTYEQYF

j_call: TRBJ2-5
d_call: -
v_call: TRBV5-4
clone_size: once
cdr3_nt: TGTGCCAGCAGCTTGAGGGGGGAAAAGACCCAGTACTTC
cdr3_aa: CASSLRGEKTQYF

j_call: TRBJ2-7
d_call: -
v_call: TRBV11-2
clone_size: -
cdr3_nt: TGTGCCAGCATCTTAAGGGGGATATACGAGCAGTACTTC
cdr3_aa: CASILRGIYEQYF

j_call: TRBJ1-5
d_call: -
v_call: TRBV10-3
clone_size: -
cdr3_nt: TGTGCCATCTGTGATCAGGGCGGCAATCAGCCCCAGCATTTT
cdr3_aa: CAICDQGGNQPQHF

j_call: TRBJ1-5
d_call: -
v_call: TRBV6-2/TRBV6-3
clone_size: -
cdr3_nt: TGTGCCATCAATCCTCTGATGATTGGATATCGCAATCAGCCCCAGCATTTT
cdr3_aa: CAINPLMIGYRNQPQHF

j_call: TRBJ1-6
d_call: -
v_call: TRBV11-2
clone_size: -
cdr3_nt: TGTGCCAGTAGCCCTAGGACATGGGGAAGCTCCTATAATTCACCCCTCCACTTT
cdr3_aa: CASSPRTWGSSYNSPLHF

j_call: TRBJ1-1
d_call: -
v_call: TRBV6-5
clone_size: -
cdr3_nt: TGTGCCAGCAGTTACACGGACTCAGACACTGAAGCTTTCTTT
cdr3_aa: CASSYTDSDTEAFF

j_call: TRBJ2-7
d_call: TRBD1
v_call: TRBV6-6
clone_size: many
cdr3_nt: TGTGCCAGCAGTTACAGTTCGTTGACAGGGATCCTCGAGCAGTACTTC
cdr3_aa: CASSYSSLTGILEQYF

j_call: TRBJ2-7
d_call: -
v_call: TRBV6-5
clone_size: -
cdr3_nt: TGTGCCAGCAGACAAACCGGACAGTTAAGCTCATACGAGAAGTACTTC
cdr3_aa: CASRQTGQLSSYEKYF

j_call: TRBJ2-7
d_call: -
v_call: TRBV11-2
clone_size: -
cdr3_nt: TGTGCCATCAGCTTAGCAGTAGCTCCCGAGCAATGCTTC
cdr3_aa: CAISLAVAPEQCF

j_call: TRBJ2-1
d_call: -
v_call: TRBV11-2
clone_size: -
cdr3_nt: TGTGCCATCAGCTTAGGGGGTAGGGACGGGTACAATGAGCTGTTCTTC
cdr3_aa: CAISLGGRDGYNELFF

j_call: TRBJ1-2
d_call: -
v_call: TRBV11-2
clone_size: -
cdr3_nt: -
cdr3_aa: CNSSPTGGTYGCTF

j_call: TRBJ2-1
d_call: -
v_call: TRBV11-2
clone_size: -
cdr3_nt: TGTGCCAGTAGCCCGGGCAATGAACGGTTCTTC
cdr3_aa: CASSPGNERFF